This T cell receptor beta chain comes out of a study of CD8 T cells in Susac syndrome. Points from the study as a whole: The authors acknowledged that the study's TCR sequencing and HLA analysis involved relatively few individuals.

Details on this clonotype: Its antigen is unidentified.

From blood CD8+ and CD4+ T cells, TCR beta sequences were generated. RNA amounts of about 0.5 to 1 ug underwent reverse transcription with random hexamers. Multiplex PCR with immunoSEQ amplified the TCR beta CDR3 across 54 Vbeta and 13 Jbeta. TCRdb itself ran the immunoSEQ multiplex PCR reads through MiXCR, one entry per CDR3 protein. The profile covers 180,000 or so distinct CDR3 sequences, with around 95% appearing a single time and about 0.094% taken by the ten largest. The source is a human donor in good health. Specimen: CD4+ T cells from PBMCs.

The CDR3, as DNA: TGCGCCAGCAGCCCCGGACAGGGTATGGGTAACACTGAAGCTTTCTTT. It is translated as CASSPGQGMGNTEAFF. This sequence joins TRBV5-1 and TRBJ1-1; 8 bases match TRBD1. CDR3 size: 16 residues. V lost 4 bases to trimming and J lost 2 bases; unmatched junction nucleotides: 10. Germline CDR1 is SGHRS and CDR2 is YFSETQ.